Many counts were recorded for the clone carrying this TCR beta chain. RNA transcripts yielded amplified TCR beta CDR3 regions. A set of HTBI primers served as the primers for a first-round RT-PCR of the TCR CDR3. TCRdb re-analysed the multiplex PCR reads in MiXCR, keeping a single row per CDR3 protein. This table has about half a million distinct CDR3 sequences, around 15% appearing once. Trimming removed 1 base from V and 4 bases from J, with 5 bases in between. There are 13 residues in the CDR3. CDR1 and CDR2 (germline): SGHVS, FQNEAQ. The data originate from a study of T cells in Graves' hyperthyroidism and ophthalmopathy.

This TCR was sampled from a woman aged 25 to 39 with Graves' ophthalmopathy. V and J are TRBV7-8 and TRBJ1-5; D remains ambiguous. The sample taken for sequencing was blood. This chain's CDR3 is CASSLVPNQPQHF. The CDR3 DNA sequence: TGTGCCAGCAGCTTAGTCCCGAATCAGCCCCAGCATTTT.